This T cell receptor (beta chain) was profiled in a study of blood T cell repertoires in COVID-19. On the study more broadly: Acute and convalescent COVID-19 specimens originated in the United States, Italy and Spain. PBMCs, B-cell-depleted T cells, or T cells provided the cDNA or gDNA that made up the material.

As originally analysed: Counts of nucleated cells, estimated from reference gene primer amplification, were obtained. Profiled with immunoSEQ multiplex PCR; TCRdb holds only in-frame clones, not every one. Clonal size and the V and J genes are those of that table, whereas D and trimming came from the DNA. Of about 160,000 clones in the sample, 79% are singletons; the top ten hold more than 6.5%. This clone has just one count. The CDR3 has 13 residues. V lost 6 bases and J lost 7; bases outside the gene matches: 5. Germline V lookup: CDR1 MDHEN, CDR2 SYDVKM. The rearrangement joins TRBV28 to TRBJ1-5, with 8 bases aligning to TRBD1. The specimen was peripheral blood. The TCR originated in a woman aged 55 to 70 with COVID-19, enrolled during active disease. The CDR3 sequence: CASSADRVQPQHF. The CDR3, as DNA: TGTGCCAGCAGCGCGGACAGGGTCCAGCCCCAGCATTTT.